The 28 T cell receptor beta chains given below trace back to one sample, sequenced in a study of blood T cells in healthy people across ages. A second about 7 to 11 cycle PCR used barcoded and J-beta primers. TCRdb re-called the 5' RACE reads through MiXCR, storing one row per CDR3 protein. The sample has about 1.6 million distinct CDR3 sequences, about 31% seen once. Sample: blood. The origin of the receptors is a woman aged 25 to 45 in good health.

Here the CDR3 DNA reads TGCAGTGCTCCCAATCCGTCCCAGACTAGCACAGATACGCAGTATTTT. Its translation: CSAPNPSQTSTDTQYF. This chain uses TRBV20-1 with TRBJ2-3; D is uncertain. V was clipped by 5 bases and J by 0 bases, with 18 bases between them. The CDR3 spans 16 residues. In germline, CDR1 is DFQATT, CDR2 SNEGSKA (reference sequence).

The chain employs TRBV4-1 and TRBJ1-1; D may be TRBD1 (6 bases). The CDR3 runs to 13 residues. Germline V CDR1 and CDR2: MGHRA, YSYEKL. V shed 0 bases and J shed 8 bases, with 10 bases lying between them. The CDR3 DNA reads TGCGCCAGCAGCCAAGAGGGACACTCCGAAGCTTTCTTT. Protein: CASSQEGHSEAFF.

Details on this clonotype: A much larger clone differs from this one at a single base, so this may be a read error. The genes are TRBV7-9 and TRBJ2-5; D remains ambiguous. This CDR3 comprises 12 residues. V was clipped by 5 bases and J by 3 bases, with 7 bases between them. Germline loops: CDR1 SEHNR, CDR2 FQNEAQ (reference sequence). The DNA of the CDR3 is TGTGCCAGCAGCATAACAGAAGAGACCCAGTACTTC. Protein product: CASSITEETQYF.

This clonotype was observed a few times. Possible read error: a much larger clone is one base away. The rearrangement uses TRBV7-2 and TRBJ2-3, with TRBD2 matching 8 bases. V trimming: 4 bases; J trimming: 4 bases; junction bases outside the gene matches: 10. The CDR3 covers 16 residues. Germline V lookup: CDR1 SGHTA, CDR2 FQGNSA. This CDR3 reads CASSSRTSSVADTQYF. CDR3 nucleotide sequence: TGTGCCAGCAGCTCAAGGACTAGCTCGGTGGCAGATACGCAGTATTTT.

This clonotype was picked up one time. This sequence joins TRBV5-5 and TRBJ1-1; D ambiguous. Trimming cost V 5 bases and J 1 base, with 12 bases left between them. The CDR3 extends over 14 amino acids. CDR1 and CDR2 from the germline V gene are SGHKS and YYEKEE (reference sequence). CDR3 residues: CASSTLVWNTEAFF. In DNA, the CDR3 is TGTGCCAGCAGTACCTTAGTCTGGAACACTGAAGCTTTCTTT.

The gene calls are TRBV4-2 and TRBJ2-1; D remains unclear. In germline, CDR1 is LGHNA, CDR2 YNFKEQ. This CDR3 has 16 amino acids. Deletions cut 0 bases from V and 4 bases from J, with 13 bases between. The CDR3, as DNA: TGTGCCAGCAGCCAAGAAGCGAGACCAGCTTACAATGAGCAGTTCTTC. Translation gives CASSQEARPAYNEQFF.

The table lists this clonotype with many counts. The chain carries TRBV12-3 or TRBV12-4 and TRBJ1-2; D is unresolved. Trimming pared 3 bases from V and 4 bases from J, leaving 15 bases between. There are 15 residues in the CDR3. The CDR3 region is CASSLEGGRGYGYTF. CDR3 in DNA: TGTGCCAGCAGTTTGGAGGGAGGACGGGGCTATGGCTACACCTTC.

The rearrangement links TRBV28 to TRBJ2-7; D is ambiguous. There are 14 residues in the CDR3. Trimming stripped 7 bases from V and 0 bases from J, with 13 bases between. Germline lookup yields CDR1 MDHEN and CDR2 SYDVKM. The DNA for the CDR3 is TGTGCCAGCACCCCTAGTGGGATCTCCTACGAGCAGTACTTC. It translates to CASTPSGISYEQYF.

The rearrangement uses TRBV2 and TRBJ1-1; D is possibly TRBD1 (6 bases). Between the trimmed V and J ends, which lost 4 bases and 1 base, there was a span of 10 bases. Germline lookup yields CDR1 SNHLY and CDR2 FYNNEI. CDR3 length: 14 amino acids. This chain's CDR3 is CASSGKGGNTEAFF. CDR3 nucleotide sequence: TGTGCCAGCAGTGGTAAAGGGGGGAACACTGAAGCTTTCTTT.

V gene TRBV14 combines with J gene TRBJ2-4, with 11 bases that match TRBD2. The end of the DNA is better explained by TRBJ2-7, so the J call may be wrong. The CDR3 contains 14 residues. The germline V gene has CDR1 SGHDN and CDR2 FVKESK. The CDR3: CASGTSGYPYEQYF. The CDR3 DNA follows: TGTGCCAGCGGGACTAGCGGATACCCCTACGAGCAGTACTTC.

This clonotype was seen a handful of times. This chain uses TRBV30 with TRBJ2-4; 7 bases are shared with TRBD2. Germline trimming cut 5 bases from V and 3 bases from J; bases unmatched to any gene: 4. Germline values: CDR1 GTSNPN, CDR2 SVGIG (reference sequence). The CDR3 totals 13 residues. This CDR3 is CAWSSGGKNIQYF. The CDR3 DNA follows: TGTGCCTGGTCTTCGGGAGGCAAAAACATTCAGTACTTC.

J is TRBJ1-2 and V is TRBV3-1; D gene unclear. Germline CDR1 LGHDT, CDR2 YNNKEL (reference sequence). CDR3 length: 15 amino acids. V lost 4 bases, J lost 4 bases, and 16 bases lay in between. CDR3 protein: CASSLGLQRRYGYTF. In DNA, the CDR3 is TGTGCCAGCAGCCTCGGACTCCAGCGCCGCTATGGCTACACCTTC.

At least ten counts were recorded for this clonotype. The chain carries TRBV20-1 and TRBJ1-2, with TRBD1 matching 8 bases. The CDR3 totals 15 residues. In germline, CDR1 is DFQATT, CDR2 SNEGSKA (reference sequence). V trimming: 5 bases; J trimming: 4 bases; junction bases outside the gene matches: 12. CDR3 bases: TGCAGTGCTGAGAGTGGGGACAGGTTCCTCTATGGCTACACCTTC. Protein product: CSAESGDRFLYGYTF.

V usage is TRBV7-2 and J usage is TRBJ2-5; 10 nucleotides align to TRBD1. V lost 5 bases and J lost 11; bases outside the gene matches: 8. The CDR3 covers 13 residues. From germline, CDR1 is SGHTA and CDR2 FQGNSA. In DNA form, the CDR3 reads TGTGCCAGCAGCCTCGGGACAGGGGCTTGGCAGTACTTC. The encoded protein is CASSLGTGAWQYF.

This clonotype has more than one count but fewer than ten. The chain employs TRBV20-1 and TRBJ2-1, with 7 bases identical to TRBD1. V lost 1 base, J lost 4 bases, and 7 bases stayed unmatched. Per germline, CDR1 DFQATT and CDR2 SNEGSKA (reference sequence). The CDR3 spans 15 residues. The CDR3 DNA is TGCAGTGCTAGAGCGTCCGGGACAGTGTACAATGAGCAGTTCTTC. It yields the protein CSARASGTVYNEQFF.

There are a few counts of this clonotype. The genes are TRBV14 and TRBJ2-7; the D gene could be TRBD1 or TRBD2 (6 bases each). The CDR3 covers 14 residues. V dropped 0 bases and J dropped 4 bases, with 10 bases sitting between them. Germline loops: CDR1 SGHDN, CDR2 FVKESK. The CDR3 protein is CASSQEQGRYEQYF. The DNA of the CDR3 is TGTGCCAGCAGCCAAGAGCAGGGGAGGTACGAGCAGTACTTC.

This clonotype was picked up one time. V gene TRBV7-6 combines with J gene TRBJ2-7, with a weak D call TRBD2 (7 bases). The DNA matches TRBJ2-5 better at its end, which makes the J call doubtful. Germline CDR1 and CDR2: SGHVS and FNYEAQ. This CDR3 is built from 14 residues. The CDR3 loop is CASSVRGGEGTQYF. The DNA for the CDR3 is TGTGCCAGCAGCGTAAGGGGGGGGGAAGGGACCCAGTACTTC.

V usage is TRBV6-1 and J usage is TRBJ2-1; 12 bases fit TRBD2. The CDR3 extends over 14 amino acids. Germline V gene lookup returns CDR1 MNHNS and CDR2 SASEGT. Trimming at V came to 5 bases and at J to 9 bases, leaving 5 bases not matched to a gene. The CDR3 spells CASSSLAGGLEQFF. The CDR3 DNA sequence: TGTGCCAGCAGTAGTCTAGCGGGGGGGCTTGAGCAGTTCTTC.

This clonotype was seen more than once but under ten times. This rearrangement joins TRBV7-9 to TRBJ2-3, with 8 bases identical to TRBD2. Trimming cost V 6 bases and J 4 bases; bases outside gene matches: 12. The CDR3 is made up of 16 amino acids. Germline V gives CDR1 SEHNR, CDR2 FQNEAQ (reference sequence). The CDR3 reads CASSHPLGGAADTQYF. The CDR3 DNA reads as TGTGCCAGCAGTCACCCCCTCGGGGGGGCGGCAGATACGCAGTATTTT.

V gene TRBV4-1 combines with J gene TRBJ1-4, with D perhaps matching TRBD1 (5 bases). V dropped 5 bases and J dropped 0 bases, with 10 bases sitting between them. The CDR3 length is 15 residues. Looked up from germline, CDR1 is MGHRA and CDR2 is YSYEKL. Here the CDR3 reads CASSERGTTNEKLFF. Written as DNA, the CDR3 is TGCGCCAGCAGCGAACGGGGGACAACTAATGAAAAACTGTTTTTT.

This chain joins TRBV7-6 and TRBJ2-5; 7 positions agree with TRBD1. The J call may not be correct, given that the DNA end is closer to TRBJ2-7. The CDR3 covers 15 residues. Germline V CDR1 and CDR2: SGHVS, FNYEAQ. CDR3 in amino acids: CASSLAPGQQYEQYF. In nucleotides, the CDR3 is TGTGCCAGCAGCTTAGCGCCGGGACAGCAATACGAGCAGTACTTC.

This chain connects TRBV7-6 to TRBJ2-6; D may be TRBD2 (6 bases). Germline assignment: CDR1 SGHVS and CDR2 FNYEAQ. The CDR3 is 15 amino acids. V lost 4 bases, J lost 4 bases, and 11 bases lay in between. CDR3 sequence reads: CASSSGAGGANVLTF. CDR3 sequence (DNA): TGTGCCAGCAGCTCTGGGGCGGGAGGGGCCAACGTCCTGACTTTC.

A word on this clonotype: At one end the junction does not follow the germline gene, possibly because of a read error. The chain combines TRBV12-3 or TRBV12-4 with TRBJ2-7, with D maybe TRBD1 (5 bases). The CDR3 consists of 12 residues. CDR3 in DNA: TGTGCCAGCAGTTTCCAGGGCAACGATCAGTACTTC. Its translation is CASSFQGNDQYF.

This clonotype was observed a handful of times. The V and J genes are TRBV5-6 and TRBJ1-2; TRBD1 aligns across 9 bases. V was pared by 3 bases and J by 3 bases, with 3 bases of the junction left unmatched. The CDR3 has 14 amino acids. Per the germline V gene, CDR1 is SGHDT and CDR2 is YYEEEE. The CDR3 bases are TGTGCCAGCAGCTATCGGACAGGGGACTATGGCTACACCTTC. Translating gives CASSYRTGDYGYTF.

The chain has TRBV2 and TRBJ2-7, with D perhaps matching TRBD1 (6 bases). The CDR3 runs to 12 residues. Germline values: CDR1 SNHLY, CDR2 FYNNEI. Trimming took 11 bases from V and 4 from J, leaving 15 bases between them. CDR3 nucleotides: TGTGCCGCGGGTCAGGGGAAATACGAGCAGTACTTC. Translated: CAAGQGKYEQYF.

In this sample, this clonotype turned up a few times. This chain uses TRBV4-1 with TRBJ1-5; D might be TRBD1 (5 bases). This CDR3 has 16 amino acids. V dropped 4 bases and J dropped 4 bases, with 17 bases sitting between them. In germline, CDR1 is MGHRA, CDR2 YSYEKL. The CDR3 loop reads CASSLSTLGANQPQHF. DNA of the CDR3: TGCGCCAGCAGCCTCTCCACCCTAGGGGCTAATCAGCCCCAGCATTTT.

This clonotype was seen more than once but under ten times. The CDR3 DNA is TGTGCCAGCAGCCACACACCCGGGACAGGGGGGCCCGACTTGACGCAGTATTTT. As protein: CASSHTPGTGGPDLTQYF. This chain uses TRBV4-2 with TRBJ2-3, with TRBD1 matching 11 bases. CDR3 size: 18 residues. CDR1 LGHNA and CDR2 YNFKEQ come from the germline V gene. The V gene end was trimmed by 3 bases and the J gene end by 9 bases; junction bases not matched to a gene: 17.

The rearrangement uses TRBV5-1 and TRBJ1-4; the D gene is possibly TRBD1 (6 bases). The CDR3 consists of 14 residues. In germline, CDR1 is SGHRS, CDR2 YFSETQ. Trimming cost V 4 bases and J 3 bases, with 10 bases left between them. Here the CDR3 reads CASSRTAPNEKLFF. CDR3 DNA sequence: TGCGCCAGCAGCAGGACAGCTCCTAATGAAAAACTGTTTTTT.